This T cell receptor beta chain was documented in a study of control samples from healthy donors and cancer patients. Germline loops: CDR1 GTSNPN, CDR2 SVGIG (reference sequence). This CDR3 contains 15 residues. V was shortened by 1 base and J by 0 bases, with 10 bases between the two germline ends. Measured with immunoSEQ multiplex PCR; TCRdb has only the in-frame clones, and not every one. This table has approximately 80,000 clones, 70% to 90% appearing once. The chain is built from TRBV30 and TRBJ1-5; unclear D gene. Material for sequencing was blood. The clonotype originates from a woman in her 50s in good health. The CDR3 is CAWSDGRYSNQPQHF. Here the CDR3 DNA reads TGTGCCTGGAGTGATGGGCGATATAGCAATCAGCCCCAGCATTTT.